The clone carrying this T cell receptor beta chain has at least ten counts. What it binds is unknown. Trimming removed 4 bases at V and 6 bases at J, with 13 bases between. Germline values: CDR1 MDHEN, CDR2 SYDVKM. The CDR3 consists of 15 residues. Patients had received no treatment of any kind before thyroid surgery. This specimen belongs to a study of metastatic and nonmetastatic thyroid tumors. Study details: A comparison of repertoires was made across blood and tumor or nodule tissue from malignant and benign thyroid patients.

Study-level findings and limits: In both blood and tumor samples, TCR beta diversity was reported significantly higher for malignant than benign nodules.

TCRdb re-analyzed the PCR reads using MiXCR. Altogether 80,000 to 85,000 clones are present, 12% being singletons, with the ten largest covering around 10%. The chain is built from TRBV28 and TRBJ1-6; tentative D call: TRBD1 (5 bases). Input material: tumor tissue. The receptor was isolated from a female donor with papillary thyroid cancer or a benign thyroid nodule (not recorded which). Some clones in this sample may be carry-over from other donors' samples. The CDR3 DNA reads TGTGCCAGCAGTTCCCTCACTAGGGGTAATTCACCCCTCCACTTT. This sequence encodes CASSSLTRGNSPLHF.